Here is one T cell receptor (beta chain) with its context. This record belongs to a study of blood T cell repertoires in COVID-19. Turning to the study itself: Sources were T cells, B-cell-depleted T cells, or PBMCs; the material itself was cDNA or gDNA.

Some clones are missing from TCRdb's copy, which holds only in-frame ones; the method was immunoSEQ multiplex PCR. The sample shows 150,000 to 200,000 clones, about 88% of them seen only once. Trimming removed 3 bases at V and 0 bases at J, with 13 bases between. The CDR3 is 16 amino acids. CDR1 and CDR2 (germline): SGDLS, YYNGEE. Seattle patients were enrolled during active infection and followed longitudinally. Sample: peripheral blood. The chain recombines TRBV9 with TRBJ2-1; TRBD2 is a possible D gene (6 bases). The receptor was isolated from a man in his sixties with COVID-19, enrolled during active disease. DNA for the CDR3: TGTGCCAGCAGCGGAGCTAGCGTGAGCTCCTACAATGAGCAGTTCTTC. The encoded protein is CASSGASVSSYNEQFF.